This passage covers 2 T cell receptor beta chains from one sample sequenced in a study of shared clonotypes between healthy human individuals. Naivety among CD8 cells was defined by CD45RO negativity and positive CCR7 selection, thereby excluding terminally differentiated effector memory CD45RA+ cells. Sequencing used immunoSEQ multiplex PCR; TCRdb keeps in-frame clones, though not all of them. Of millions of clones in the sample, just over 90% were seen once. Source material: naive CD8+ T cells from PBMCs. These receptors all come from a man aged 18 to 29 in good health. Some clones in this sample may be carry-over from other donors' samples.

About this clone: This sample also contains other DNA sequences that code for the same CDR3. The chain is built from TRBV6-4 and TRBJ2-3; 10 nucleotides match TRBD2. The CDR3 loop spans 15 amino acids. Germline V lookup: CDR1 MRHNA, CDR2 SNTAGT. J lost 0 bases, V lost 6 bases, and 3 bases had no gene match. The CDR3 is CASRLAGVSTDTQYF. The CDR3 bases are TGTGCCAGCAGGCTAGCGGGAGTTAGCACAGATACGCAGTATTTT.

V usage is TRBV7-8 and J usage is TRBJ1-2; no definite D call. Trimming took off 3 bases at V and 5 bases at J, with 16 bases between the two ends. Germline CDR1 SGHVS, CDR2 FQNEAQ. The CDR3 is 15 amino acids. The CDR3 spells CASSFWDGDRYGYTF. CDR3 in DNA: TGTGCCAGCAGCTTTTGGGATGGGGATAGGTATGGCTACACCTTC.